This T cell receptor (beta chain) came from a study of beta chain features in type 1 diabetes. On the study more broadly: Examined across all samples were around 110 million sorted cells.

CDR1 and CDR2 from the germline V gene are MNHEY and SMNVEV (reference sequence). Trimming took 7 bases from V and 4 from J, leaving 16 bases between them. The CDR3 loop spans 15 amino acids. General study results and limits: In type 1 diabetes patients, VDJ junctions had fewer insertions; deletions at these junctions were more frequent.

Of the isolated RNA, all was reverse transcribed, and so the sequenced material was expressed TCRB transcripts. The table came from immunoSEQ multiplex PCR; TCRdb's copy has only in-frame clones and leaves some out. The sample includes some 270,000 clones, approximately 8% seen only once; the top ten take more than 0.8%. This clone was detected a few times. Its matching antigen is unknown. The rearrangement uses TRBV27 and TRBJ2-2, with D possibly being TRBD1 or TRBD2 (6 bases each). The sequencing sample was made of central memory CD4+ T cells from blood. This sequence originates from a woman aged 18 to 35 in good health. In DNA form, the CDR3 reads TGTGCCAGCACCAAGCCGGGGGCCTCCACCGGGGAGCTGTTTTTT. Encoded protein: CASTKPGASTGELFF.